The 17 T cell receptor beta chains presented below share a single source sample, sequenced in a study of shared clonotypes between healthy human individuals. This table comes from immunoSEQ multiplex PCR, and its TCRdb copy is limited to in-frame clones, with some not included. The data show millions of clones, roughly 94% seen once. The sample taken for sequencing was naive CD4+ T cells sorted from blood. Specified subset: CD45RA+ positively selected. Receptors originate from a man between 18 and 35 years old in good health.

Worth noting for this clone: The same CDR3 also results from other DNA sequences found in this sample. V is TRBV5-1 and J is TRBJ2-5, with D unclear. Looked up from germline, CDR1 is SGHRS and CDR2 is YFSETQ. This CDR3 comprises 12 residues. The V end was cut by 0 bases, the J end by 5 bases, with 5 bases between. The CDR3 nucleotides are TGCGCCAGCAGCTTGGCGAGTGAGACCCAGTACTTC. Translating gives CASSLASETQYF.

With regard to this clone: This same CDR3 is encoded by further DNA sequences in the sample. The J gene is TRBJ2-1, the V gene TRBV5-1, with a possible D match to TRBD2 (6 bases). Germline CDR1 reads SGHRS; CDR2 reads YFSETQ. The CDR3 extends over 15 amino acids. V was trimmed by 3 bases and J by 3 bases, leaving 13 bases between them. The CDR3 coding sequence is TGCGCCAGCAGCTCGTCCGGGGACTTCTACAATGAGCAGTTCTTC. Amino acids: CASSSSGDFYNEQFF.

The rearrangement uses TRBV20-1 and TRBJ1-1; D is perhaps TRBD1 (5 bases). Looked up from germline, CDR1 is DFQATT and CDR2 is SNEGSKA (reference sequence). This CDR3 spans 11 amino acids. The CDR3 DNA reads TGCTCCACGGGACGGCAGTCTGAAGCTTTCTTT. Translated: CSTGRQSEAFF.

Written as DNA, the CDR3 is TGTGCCAGCAGCTCATCCGGGACAACTAACTATGGCTACACCTTC. Its translation is CASSSSGTTNYGYTF. The chain couples TRBV9 to TRBJ1-2, with D perhaps TRBD1 (6 bases). The CDR3 covers 15 residues. Germline CDR1 is SGDLS and CDR2 is YYNGEE. V lost 4 bases and J lost 0, with 13 bases in between.

The chain combines TRBV30 with TRBJ1-2; no reliable D call. V was trimmed by 2 bases and J by 4 bases, leaving 14 bases between them. Germline CDR1 reads GTSNPN; CDR2 reads SVGIG (reference sequence). The CDR3 consists of 14 residues. DNA of the CDR3: TGTGCCTGGAGTTTTATTATCGACGGCTATGGCTACACCTTC. Encoded protein: CAWSFIIDGYGYTF.

V and J are TRBV6-5 and TRBJ1-4; D is possibly TRBD1 (6 bases). The CDR3 runs 15 residues. CDR1 is MNHEY, CDR2 SVGAGI, per germline. V was cut by 4 bases and J by 1 base, with 10 bases left in between. The DNA of the CDR3 is TGTGCCAGCAGTTCTAAAGGGGGAACTAATGAAAAACTGTTTTTT. Residues: CASSSKGGTNEKLFF.

This sequence joins TRBV18 and TRBJ2-5, with a weak D call TRBD2 (5 bases). CDR3 length equals 13 residues. Germline-derived CDR1 and CDR2 are KGHSH and LQKENI. V lost 6 bases, J lost 4 bases, and 12 bases lay in between. The CDR3 coding sequence is TGTGCCAGCTCCCATGTTGCGGGAGAGACCCAGTACTTC. Protein product: CASSHVAGETQYF.

V gene TRBV5-1 combines with J gene TRBJ2-5; 7 bases are shared with TRBD2. Germline CDR1 SGHRS, CDR2 YFSETQ. The J segment lost 4 bases and the V segment lost 4 bases, leaving 4 bases of the junction unmatched. There are 13 residues in the CDR3. The CDR3 DNA sequence: TGCGCCAGCAGCCCCAGACTAGCAGAGACCCAGTACTTC. This translates into CASSPRLAETQYF.

The V call is TRBV5-5, the J call TRBJ1-2, with 9 positions matching TRBD1. Germline trimming cut 2 bases from V and 4 bases from J; bases unmatched to any gene: 6. CDR3 length: 15 amino acids. Germline lookup yields CDR1 SGHKS and CDR2 YYEKEE (reference sequence). The CDR3 DNA reads TGTGCCAGCAGCTTCGGGGACAGGGTGGGCTATGGCTACACCTTC. Translated, it gives CASSFGDRVGYGYTF.

The rearrangement joins TRBV7-8 to TRBJ2-1, with 7 bases that match TRBD2. V lost 3 bases to trimming and J lost 1 base; unmatched junction nucleotides: 9. Germline V lookup: CDR1 SGHVS, CDR2 FQNEAQ. There are 17 residues in the CDR3. DNA for the CDR3: TGTGCCAGCAGCTTCTGGGAGGGAGAAAGATCCTACAATGAGCAGTTCTTC. Its protein product is CASSFWEGERSYNEQFF.

The chain links TRBV18 to TRBJ2-1, with unresolved D. The germline V and J ends were trimmed by 2 bases and 8 bases, with 4 bases remaining between them. This CDR3 comprises 11 residues. Germline CDR1 and CDR2: KGHSH and LQKENI. The CDR3 DNA follows: TGTGCCAGCTCACCAGTACATGAGCAGTTCTTC. Translated, it gives CASSPVHEQFF.

V gene TRBV29-1 combines with J gene TRBJ1-2, with 9 bases lining up with TRBD1. The germline CDR1 and CDR2 sequences are SQVTM and ANQGSEA. The CDR3 has 14 residues. J lost 8 bases, V lost 6 bases, and 13 bases had no gene match. In DNA, the CDR3 is TGCAGCGTCGCAACCCTACAGGGGGCCGGGGGCTACACCTTC. This codes for CSVATLQGAGGYTF. The variable domain in full, completed from reference TRBV29-1 and TRBJ1-2, reads SAVISQKPSRDICQRGTSLTIQCQVDSQVTMMFWYRQQPGQSLTLIATANQGSEATYESGFVIDKFPISRPNLTFSTLTVSNMSPEDSSIYLCSVATLQGAGGYTFGSGTRLTVV.

The gene calls are TRBV7-9 and TRBJ1-4; tentatively, D is TRBD1 (6 bases). The length of the CDR3 is 16 residues. Germline V gene sequence: CDR1 SEHNR, CDR2 FQNEAQ (reference sequence). Trimming took off 4 bases at V and 0 bases at J, with 12 bases between the two ends. The CDR3 here is CASSYGTTATNEKLFF. The CDR3 DNA reads as TGTGCCAGCAGCTATGGGACAACAGCAACTAATGAAAAACTGTTTTTT.

This chain uses TRBV28 with TRBJ2-5; 12 bases are a match to TRBD2. This CDR3 has 16 amino acids. CDR1 is MDHEN, CDR2 SYDVKM, per germline. V shed 4 bases and J 1 base; nucleotides not matched to a gene: 4. CDR3 sequence: CASSSTSGGFQETQYF. In DNA, the CDR3 is TGTGCCAGCAGTTCGACTAGCGGGGGATTCCAAGAGACCCAGTACTTC.

The chain is built from TRBV7-9 and TRBJ1-1; tentative D call: TRBD1 (5 bases). Per germline, CDR1 SEHNR and CDR2 FQNEAQ (reference sequence). The CDR3 totals 17 residues. Deletions cut 5 bases from V and 2 bases from J, with 21 bases between. The CDR3 nucleotides are TGTGCCAGCAGCGGGAGACAGCCAGTATTAGGTAACACTGAAGCTTTCTTT. Amino acid sequence: CASSGRQPVLGNTEAFF.

This clone showed up just once. The chain is built from TRBV5-1 and TRBJ2-3; TRBD2 aligns across 7 bases. The CDR3 has 14 residues. CDR1 and CDR2 from the germline V gene are SGHRS and YFSETQ. Germline trimming cut 3 bases from V and 2 bases from J; bases unmatched to any gene: 3. The CDR3 nucleotides read TGCGCCAGCAGCTGGGACTACCCCACAGATACGCAGTATTTT. It translates to CASSWDYPTDTQYF.

The rearrangement joins TRBV18 to TRBJ1-5; 8 nucleotides align to TRBD1. The V and J ends lost 2 bases and 7 bases, in that order; junction bases with no gene match: 4. This CDR3 has 14 amino acids. Germline V gene sequence: CDR1 KGHSH, CDR2 LQKENI. The CDR3 here is CASSPGQGWQPQHF. CDR3 sequence (DNA): TGTGCCAGCTCACCAGGACAGGGATGGCAGCCCCAGCATTTT.